Below are 27 T cell receptor beta chains sequenced from a single sample in a study of cytomegalovirus exposure and HLA in healthy donors. Sequencing used immunoSEQ multiplex PCR; TCRdb keeps in-frame clones, though not all of them. The sample yields tens of thousands of clones, roughly nine tenths seen once. The sample comprised PBMCs. The origin of the receptors is a man aged 18 to 29 in good health and CMV-seronegative.

The chain combines TRBV29-1 with TRBJ2-7; 7 bases match TRBD2. This CDR3 has 11 amino acids. Germline V gives CDR1 SQVTM, CDR2 ANQGSEA. V was clipped by 4 bases and J by 3 bases; unmatched bases: 0. CDR3 sequence reads: CSVGDYYEQYF. As DNA, the CDR3 is TGCAGCGTTGGGGACTACTACGAGCAGTACTTC.

The genes are TRBV28 and TRBJ1-2; D is perhaps TRBD1 (5 bases). Germline values: CDR1 MDHEN, CDR2 SYDVKM. The CDR3 runs 15 residues. The V and J ends lost 2 bases and 7 bases respectively, with 17 bases between them. CDR3 DNA: TGTGCCAGCAGTTTAACTCGACAGTTGAACGTTGGCTACACCTTC. Its protein is CASSLTRQLNVGYTF.

The rearrangement links TRBV2 to TRBJ1-1, with TRBD1 as a possible D gene (5 bases). The CDR3 length is 13 residues. The germline CDR1 and CDR2 sequences are SNHLY and FYNNEI. Trimming removed 7 bases from V and 0 bases from J, with 9 bases in between. The CDR3 bases are TGTGCCAGCAATGGACAAATGAACACTGAAGCTTTCTTT. Its translation is CASNGQMNTEAFF.

V usage is TRBV18 and J usage is TRBJ2-3; D gene uncertain. Trimming cost V 3 bases and J 2 bases, with 6 bases left between them. CDR1 and CDR2 from the germline V gene are KGHSH and LQKENI. CDR3 length equals 13 residues. In nucleotides, the CDR3 is TGTGCCAGCTCACCTTTCCTCACAGATACGCAGTATTTT. Translation: CASSPFLTDTQYF.

The CDR3 region has the DNA TGTGCCAGCAGCTTGTATACTCGGACAGATACGCAGTATTTT. It specifies CASSLYTRTDTQYF. The rearrangement links TRBV7-3 to TRBJ2-3; D ambiguous. The length of the CDR3 is 14 residues. Germline loops: CDR1 SGHTA, CDR2 FQGTGA. The ends were cut back, 3 bases at V and 3 bases at J, with 10 bases in the middle.

This clone was observed a few times. This rearrangement joins TRBV5-4 to TRBJ2-7; 14 nucleotides align to TRBD2. Germline lookup yields CDR1 SGHNT and CDR2 YYREEE (reference sequence). The CDR3 covers 15 residues. J was trimmed by 5 bases and V by 3 bases; bases with no gene match: 4. The CDR3 coding sequence is TGTGCCAGCAGCTCGACTAGCGGGAGGGCCCACGAGCAGTACTTC. It yields the protein CASSSTSGRAHEQYF.

Points on this clone: Germline is not matched at one junction end, which may reflect a read error. V and J are TRBV7-3 and TRBJ2-7; D gene ambiguous. The V gene's germline CDR1 is SGHTA and CDR2 FQGTGA. This CDR3 has 13 residues. Here the CDR3 DNA reads TGTGCCAGCAGCCATGGTAGCTCCTACGAGCAGTGCTTC. Translating gives CASSHGSSYEQCF.

This chain uses TRBV5-5 with TRBJ1-3; tentatively, D is TRBD1 (6 bases). This CDR3 is built from 15 residues. V gave up 1 base and J gave up 2 bases, with 10 bases separating them. Germline loops: CDR1 SGHKS, CDR2 YYEKEE (reference sequence). In DNA, the CDR3 is TGTGCCAGCAGCTTGTCCAGGGGCGCTGGAAACACCATATATTTT. This gives the protein CASSLSRGAGNTIYF.

V gene TRBV6-1 combines with J gene TRBJ2-7; 10 nucleotides line up with TRBD1. Germline-derived CDR1 and CDR2 are MNHNS and SASEGT. This CDR3 is built from 15 residues. The J segment lost 1 base and the V segment lost 6 bases, leaving 6 bases of the junction unmatched. CDR3 sequence: CASSLTGGDSYEQYF. CDR3 nucleotides: TGTGCCAGCAGCCTGACAGGGGGCGATTCCTACGAGCAGTACTTC.

The J gene is TRBJ1-5, the V gene TRBV18, with D tentatively TRBD1 (5 bases). Trimming left V 0 bases short and J 5 bases short, with 8 bases between. The CDR3 extends over 14 amino acids. Germline values: CDR1 KGHSH, CDR2 LQKENI. The CDR3 DNA reads as TGTGCCAGCTCACCACCTTCCAGGGATCAGCCCCAGCATTTT. This codes for CASSPPSRDQPQHF.

Regarding this clone: Relative to the germline gene, one junction end is altered; a read error may explain this. The chain carries TRBV28 and TRBJ1-5; D remains unclear. CDR3 size: 13 residues. Germline CDR1 MDHEN, CDR2 SYDVKM. As DNA, the CDR3 is TGTGCCAGCAGCTCCCACGCCCGCAGACGTTTAGCTTTT. It encodes CASSSHARRRLAF.

V and J are TRBV4-3 and TRBJ2-1; the match to TRBD2 covers 7 bases. V was clipped by 4 bases and J by 5 bases; unmatched bases: 5. The CDR3 is 14 amino acids. Germline values: CDR1 LGHNA, CDR2 YSLEER. CDR3 in amino acids: CASSLGGPHNEQFF. In nucleotides, the CDR3 is TGCGCCAGCAGCCTGGGAGGGCCCCACAATGAGCAGTTCTTC.

V is TRBV19 and J is TRBJ2-5; 9 positions agree with TRBD1. The CDR3 has 14 residues. V lost 5 bases to trimming and J lost 4 bases; unmatched junction nucleotides: 5. CDR1 LNHDA and CDR2 SQIVND come from the germline V gene (reference sequence). Here the CDR3 reads CASSPGTGLETQYF. In DNA form, the CDR3 reads TGTGCCAGTAGTCCGGGGACAGGGTTAGAGACCCAGTACTTC.

The rearrangement uses TRBV7-5 and TRBJ1-2. TRBV7-5 is classified as a pseudogene. The CDR3 is made up of 17 amino acids. The CDR3: CARSLRGRQGSMDGYTF. Here the CDR3 DNA reads TGTGCCAGAAGCTTAAGAGGGAGGCAGGGCAGTATGGATGGCTACACCTTC.

The CDR3 here is CASSLSGGSHTEAFF. In nucleotides, the CDR3 is TGTGCCAGCAGTTTATCAGGGGGTTCCCACACTGAAGCTTTCTTT. The V gene is TRBV28, the J gene TRBJ1-1; 7 positions agree with TRBD1. V was pared by 1 base and J by 3 bases, with 5 bases of the junction left unmatched. The CDR3 is made up of 15 amino acids. The germline V gene encodes CDR1 MDHEN and CDR2 SYDVKM.

With regard to this clone: The junction departs from the called germline gene at one end, perhaps through a read error. The chain has TRBV27 and TRBJ2-7; 9 bases line up with TRBD2. The CDR3 extends over 13 amino acids. CDR1 and CDR2 (germline): MNHEY, SMNVEV (reference sequence). CDR3: CASNLAGSSEQYF. Written as DNA, the CDR3 is TGTGCCAGCAACCTAGCGGGATCCTCCGAGCAGTACTTC.

In nucleotides, the CDR3 is TGTGCCAGTAGTCTAGGACTAGCGGGGGGACGGCCCTACAATGAGCAGTTCTTC. Its protein product is CASSLGLAGGRPYNEQFF. V and J are TRBV19 and TRBJ2-1; TRBD2 agrees at 14 bases. The CDR3 length is 18 residues. CDR1 is LNHDA and CDR2 is SQIVND in the germline V gene (reference sequence). The V segment lost 5 bases and the J segment 2 bases; nucleotides outside the gene matches: 8.

The J gene is TRBJ2-2, the V gene TRBV7-3, with TRBD1 identical over 8 bases. Germline V CDR1 and CDR2: SGHTA, FQGTGA. CDR3 length: 19 residues. V trimming: 5 bases; J trimming: 3 bases; junction bases outside the gene matches: 17. Here the CDR3 reads CASSPGPLGAGGHTGELFF. CDR3 DNA sequence: TGTGCCAGCAGCCCCGGGCCCCTGGGAGCAGGGGGCCACACCGGGGAGCTGTTTTTT.

The chain recombines TRBV15 with TRBJ1-1; D is unresolved. V lost 3 bases, J lost 2 bases, and 13 bases lay in between. The CDR3 is made up of 15 amino acids. Germline CDR1 and CDR2: LNHNV and YYDKDF (reference sequence). As DNA, the CDR3 is TGTGCCACCAGCAGCGCCCCAGCGGGTAACACTGAAGCTTTCTTT. Its protein product is CATSSAPAGNTEAFF. The variable domain in full, with the rest retrieved from reference TRBV15 and TRBJ1-1, is DAMVIQNPRYQVTQFGKPVTLSCSQTLNHNVMYWYQQKSSQAPKLLFHYYDKDFNNEADTPDNFQSRRPNTSFCFLDIRSPGLGDTAMYLCATSSAPAGNTEAFFGQGTRLTVV.

V usage is TRBV5-6 and J usage is TRBJ2-5, with 7 bases that match TRBD1. V shed 4 bases and J 5 bases; nucleotides not matched to a gene: 14. The CDR3 runs 16 residues. Germline-derived CDR1 and CDR2 are SGHDT and YYEEEE. CDR3 region: CASSQLTGQRVETQYF. Written as DNA, the CDR3 is TGTGCCAGCAGCCAGTTGACAGGGCAGAGGGTTGAGACCCAGTACTTC.

This clone occurred a few times. The rearrangement uses TRBV4-2 and TRBJ2-5; maybe TRBD2 (6 bases). The germline V gene has CDR1 LGHNA and CDR2 YNFKEQ. V gave up 1 base and J gave up 4 bases, with 13 bases separating them. This CDR3 is 15 amino acids long. The CDR3 reads CASSQAAGSRETQYF. CDR3 coding DNA: TGTGCCAGCAGCCAAGCGGCCGGGAGTCGAGAGACCCAGTACTTC.

This chain joins TRBV2 and TRBJ2-7, with a weak D call TRBD2 (6 bases). The V end was cut by 7 bases, the J end by 3 bases, with 16 bases between. The germline V gene encodes CDR1 SNHLY and CDR2 FYNNEI. The CDR3 extends over 14 amino acids. CDR3 in amino acids: CASMEGRAIYEQYF. CDR3 DNA: TGTGCCAGCATGGAGGGCAGGGCGATCTACGAGCAGTACTTC.

The CDR3 DNA sequence: TGTGCCAGCAGGCCGGGGACTAATGAAAAACTGTTTTTT. Encoded protein: CASRPGTNEKLFF. This chain joins TRBV28 and TRBJ1-4, with D uncertain. The CDR3 consists of 13 residues. The V and J ends lost 6 bases and 2 bases respectively, with 7 bases between them. The germline V gene encodes CDR1 MDHEN and CDR2 SYDVKM.

The V gene is TRBV6-4, the J gene TRBJ2-5, with TRBD1 matching 7 bases. The germline V gene encodes CDR1 MRHNA and CDR2 SNTAGT. This CDR3 is built from 15 residues. The V segment lost 2 bases and the J segment 8 bases; nucleotides outside the gene matches: 11. CDR3 sequence reads: CASSDGRQGVETQYF. The CDR3 bases are TGTGCCAGCAGTGACGGGCGACAGGGCGTAGAAACCCAGTACTTC.

V is TRBV18 and J is TRBJ1-2; 8 bases align to TRBD1. The CDR3 runs to 17 residues. V was pared by 6 bases and J by 0 bases, with 12 bases of the junction left unmatched. Germline loops: CDR1 KGHSH, CDR2 LQKENI. CDR3 bases: TGTGCCAGCTCGACGAACAGGGGACAGGACACTAACTATGGCTACACCTTC. This sequence encodes CASSTNRGQDTNYGYTF.

The V gene is TRBV6-4, the J gene TRBJ2-2; 8 nucleotides match TRBD2. Germline values: CDR1 MRHNA, CDR2 SNTAGT. The CDR3 covers 15 residues. V trimming: 6 bases; J trimming: 3 bases; junction bases outside the gene matches: 6. The CDR3 sequence is CASSLLAGHTGELFF. The CDR3 coding sequence is TGTGCCAGCAGCCTCCTAGCGGGCCACACCGGGGAGCTGTTTTTT.

The gene calls are TRBV7-8 and TRBJ2-1; 8 positions agree with TRBD2. The CDR3 has 14 amino acids. V gave up 5 bases and J gave up 6 bases; unmatched junction bases: 6. The germline V gene has CDR1 SGHVS and CDR2 FQNEAQ. The CDR3 sequence: CASSPRAGANEQFF. As DNA, the CDR3 is TGTGCCAGCAGCCCACGAGCGGGAGCCAATGAGCAGTTCTTC.